This is a list of T cell receptor beta chains from one sample in a study of blood T cell repertoires in COVID-19. Sequenced by immunoSEQ multiplex PCR; TCRdb stores in-frame clones only, minus some. The sample records tens of thousands of clones, approximately 90% being singletons. The sequenced sample was peripheral blood. The receptors shown here come from a man younger than 45 with acute or convalescent COVID-19. Both conserved end residues are part of each CDR3. D genes are given only for firm matches. Rows give clone size only sometimes, using once, few, many, or a class for an expanded clone.

>NA|TRBJ1-1|TRBV14|NA
CASSQLQGRDTEAFF
TGTGCCAGCAGCCAACTACAGGGTAGGGACACTGAAGCTTTCTTT
>once|TRBJ1-2|TRBV27|NA
CASSSGRSGYGYTF
TGTGCCAGCAGTTCAGGGAGGTCGGGCTATGGCTACACCTTC
>NA|TRBJ1-2|TRBV5-8|NA
CASSWTGVGGYTF
TGTGCCAGCAGCTGGACGGGGGTCGGCGGCTACACCTTC
>NA|TRBJ1-6|TRBV7-8|NA
CASSPRDTDNSPLHF
TGTGCCAGCAGCCCCCGGGACACCGATAATTCACCCCTCCACTTT
>NA|TRBJ2-7|TRBV5-1|TRBD2
CASSPRTSGTYEQYF
TGCGCCAGCAGCCCTAGGACTAGCGGAACCTACGAGCAGTACTTC
>NA|TRBJ2-5|TRBV19|TRBD1
CASSPGQGKETQYF
TGTGCCAGTAGCCCGGGACAGGGGAAGGAGACCCAGTACTTC
>NA|TRBJ2-5|TRBV6-6|NA
CASRSGGSQYF
TGTGCCAGCAGGAGTGGAGGTTCTCAGTACTTC
>NA|TRBJ1-2|TRBV14|TRBD1
CASSRSRSHQRDRGLYGYTF
TGTGCCAGCAGCCGAAGCAGATCCCACCAAAGGGACAGGGGACTCTATGGCTACACCTTC
>NA|TRBJ2-5|TRBV2|TRBD1
CASRRQGLEAQYF
TGTGCCAGCAGACGACAGGGGTTGGAGGCCCAGTACTTC
>once|TRBJ2-3|TRBV6-5|NA
CASRSTGNTDTQYF
TGTGCCAGCAGATCGACAGGAAACACAGATACGCAGTATTTT
>NA|TRBJ1-1|TRBV18|NA
CASSSAQGNTEAFF
TGTGCCAGCTCATCGGCGCAGGGGAACACTGAAGCTTTCTTT
>NA|TRBJ1-2|TRBV30|NA
CAWITADRFYGYTF
TGTGCCTGGATTACCGCCGACAGATTTTATGGCTACACCTTC
>few|TRBJ2-2|TRBV2|NA
CASKDRINTGELFF
TGTGCCAGCAAGGACAGAATTAACACCGGGGAGCTGTTTTTT
>NA|TRBJ2-2|TRBV11-2|TRBD2
CASSQSTSGILTNTGELFF
TGTGCCAGCAGCCAATCGACTAGCGGGATATTAACGAACACCGGGGAGCTGTTTTTT
>NA|TRBJ1-2|TRBV5-5|NA
CASSLGAPGTLNAYGYTF
TGTGCCAGCAGCTTGGGAGCGCCCGGGACACTGAATGCCTATGGCTACACCTTC
>NA|TRBJ1-5|TRBV7-8|TRBD1
CASSWDRVQPQHF
TGTGCCAGCAGCTGGGACAGGGTTCAGCCCCAGCATTTT
>NA|TRBJ1-2|TRBV3-1/TRBV3-2|NA
CASSQVRGNYGYTF
TGTGCCAGCAGCCAAGTGAGAGGAAACTATGGCTACACCTTC
>NA|TRBJ2-2|TRBV24-1|NA
CATSEAGVGELFF
TGTGCCACCAGTGAGGCAGGGGTCGGGGAGCTGTTTTTT
>NA|TRBJ1-1|TRBV5-1|NA
CASSPLGHIIYTEAFF
TGCGCCAGCAGCCCCCTCGGACATATAATTTACACTGAAGCTTTCTTT